These 18 T cell receptor beta chains originate from one sample sequenced in a study of early T cells in non-severe SARS-CoV-2 infection. TCRdb reanalysed the 5' RACE reads using MiXCR and keeps one entry per CDR3 protein. The repertoire consists of 60,000 to 70,000 distinct CDR3 sequences, with approximately 9% occurring once and the leading ten covering 3.2%. Material for sequencing was whole blood. These receptor sequences come from an adult who was a healthcare worker with PCR-confirmed SARS-CoV-2 infection or an uninfected control (not recorded which).

The V gene is TRBV12-3 or TRBV12-4, the J gene TRBJ2-3; TRBD1 agrees at 10 bases. V was clipped by 6 bases and J by 6 bases; unmatched bases: 6. The CDR3 extends over 14 amino acids. CDR3 sequence (DNA): TGTGCCAGCAGATCCGGACAGGGGGGGGATACGCAGTATTTT. It is translated as CASRSGQGGDTQYF.

This chain joins TRBV7-9 and TRBJ2-4, with 12 bases that match TRBD1. CDR1 and CDR2 from the germline V gene are SEHNR and FQNEAQ (reference sequence). Losses at the gene ends were 1 base for V and 11 bases for J; bases not matched to a gene: 3. This CDR3 is built from 14 residues. The CDR3 region has the DNA TGTGCCAGCAGCTTAGATGGGACAGGGGGCTTTCAGTACTTC. Residues: CASSLDGTGGFQYF.

V usage is TRBV7-6 and J usage is TRBJ2-1; weak D call: TRBD2 (6 bases). This CDR3 comprises 14 residues. V lost 0 bases and J 8 bases, leaving 11 bases between the germline ends. Germline assignment: CDR1 SGHVS and CDR2 FNYEAQ. The CDR3 DNA follows: TGTGCCAGCAGCTTAGCGCGGGAAGGAGATGAGCAGTTCTTC. The encoded protein is CASSLAREGDEQFF.

This clonotype was recorded at least ten times. CDR3 sequence reads: CASSLTDTQYF. CDR3 nucleotides: TGTGCCAGCAGCTTAACAGATACGCAGTATTTT. J is TRBJ2-3 and V is TRBV7-6; D uncertain. V was clipped by 2 bases and J by 3 bases, with 0 bases between them. Germline values: CDR1 SGHVS, CDR2 FNYEAQ. The CDR3 covers 11 residues.

In DNA form, the CDR3 reads TGTGCCAGCAACCGGGACCCTTCAGGGCAGCCCCAGCATTTT. Translated: CASNRDPSGQPQHF. The chain has TRBV6-6 and TRBJ1-5, with a weak D call TRBD1 (5 bases). This CDR3 has 14 residues. Germline CDR1 MNHNY, CDR2 SVGAGI (reference sequence). Trimming pared 7 bases from V and 7 bases from J, leaving 17 bases between.

The gene calls are TRBV29-1 and TRBJ2-4; 10 bases are a match to TRBD1. The V segment lost 6 bases and the J segment 3 bases; nucleotides outside the gene matches: 5. Germline values: CDR1 SQVTM, CDR2 ANQGSEA. CDR3 length: 14 amino acids. CDR3 in amino acids: CSVEDRGNKNIQYF. CDR3 in DNA: TGCAGCGTAGAGGACAGGGGGAACAAAAACATTCAGTACTTC.

In this sample, this clonotype turned up a few times. This chain connects TRBV20-1 to TRBJ2-7; D remains unclear. Trimming took off 6 bases at V and 6 bases at J, with 12 bases between the two ends. Germline V lookup: CDR1 DFQATT, CDR2 SNEGSKA (reference sequence). The CDR3 sequence is 11 residues long. CDR3 coding DNA: TGCAGTGCCTTGGCCGCGTCCGAGCAGTACTTC. Residues: CSALAASEQYF.

A few counts support this clonotype. This CDR3 reads CASSIASYEQYF. The CDR3 region has the DNA TGTGCCAGCAGTATTGCTTCCTACGAGCAGTACTTC. This chain links TRBV6-6 with TRBJ2-7; no reliable D call. The ends were cut back, 5 bases at V and 1 base at J, with 6 bases in the middle. Germline V gene sequence: CDR1 MNHNY, CDR2 SVGAGI (reference sequence). This CDR3 is 12 amino acids long.

The chain joins TRBV29-1 to TRBJ1-1, with a possible D match to TRBD1 (6 bases). Germline lookup yields CDR1 SQVTM and CDR2 ANQGSEA. The CDR3 is made up of 14 amino acids. V shed 0 bases and J shed 0 bases, with 8 bases lying between them. The CDR3 loop reads CSVEDPGVNTEAFF. The CDR3, as DNA: TGCAGCGTTGAAGATCCAGGGGTGAACACTGAAGCTTTCTTT.

This clonotype was detected a few times. The genes are TRBV27 and TRBJ2-7; TRBD2 matches at 8 bases. V lost 0 bases, J lost 3 bases, and 13 bases stayed unmatched. The CDR3 covers 18 residues. Germline V gene lookup returns CDR1 MNHEY and CDR2 SMNVEV (reference sequence). The CDR3 region has the DNA TGTGCCAGCAGTTTATCAATAGGTTCGGCTAGCGGGCGCTACGAGCAGTACTTC. Its translation: CASSLSIGSASGRYEQYF.

This clonotype was observed a handful of times. This chain's CDR3 is CASTDPAGPSAGQYF. The CDR3 coding sequence is TGTGCCAGCACGGATCCGGCGGGCCCCTCGGCGGGGCAGTACTTC. The rearrangement links TRBV6-4 to TRBJ2-7, with D maybe TRBD2 (5 bases). The germline V gene has CDR1 MRHNA and CDR2 SNTAGT. This CDR3 spans 15 amino acids. The germline V and J ends were trimmed by 7 bases and 9 bases, with 25 bases remaining between them.

The chain links TRBV2 to TRBJ2-2; TRBD1 aligns across 12 bases. The CDR3 runs 18 residues. The V gene end was trimmed by 8 bases and the J gene end by 1 base; junction bases not matched to a gene: 11. The germline V gene has CDR1 SNHLY and CDR2 FYNNEI. The CDR3 region is CASATSGQGAGNTGELFF. The CDR3 DNA is TGTGCCAGCGCCACATCGGGACAGGGGGCTGGGAACACCGGGGAGCTGTTTTTT.

This clonotype has just a few counts. The rearrangement links TRBV20-1 to TRBJ2-7; 12 bases fit TRBD1. The germline CDR1 and CDR2 sequences are DFQATT and SNEGSKA (reference sequence). This CDR3 is built from 15 residues. Losses at the gene ends were 2 bases for V and 6 bases for J; bases not matched to a gene: 8. In nucleotides, the CDR3 is TGCAGTGCTAGACCCTACAGGGACAGGGGGCGCGAGCAGTACTTC. Encoded protein: CSARPYRDRGREQYF.

The V call is TRBV9, the J call TRBJ1-1; 11 bases are a match to TRBD1. Losses at the gene ends were 0 bases for V and 8 bases for J; bases not matched to a gene: 9. CDR3 length: 16 amino acids. Per germline, CDR1 SGDLS and CDR2 YYNGEE. The DNA for the CDR3 is TGTGCCAGCAGCGTAGGAAGGGGTCGGACAGGGGGCGAAGCTTTCTTT. It specifies CASSVGRGRTGGEAFF.

This clonotype has just a few counts. The rearrangement links TRBV2 to TRBJ2-1; 7 nucleotides align to TRBD1. This CDR3 comprises 13 residues. The V gene end was trimmed by 8 bases and the J gene end by 3 bases; junction bases not matched to a gene: 4. Germline V gene data show CDR1 as SNHLY and CDR2 as FYNNEI. This chain's CDR3 is CASERQGYNEQFF. In DNA form, the CDR3 reads TGTGCCAGCGAAAGACAGGGCTACAATGAGCAGTTCTTC.

This clonotype was counted many times. The J gene is TRBJ2-7, the V gene TRBV10-3; 12 nucleotides agree with TRBD2. Trimming at V came to 11 bases and at J to 2 bases, leaving 16 bases not matched to a gene. The germline V gene has CDR1 ENHRY and CDR2 SYGVKD. This CDR3 spans 17 amino acids. The DNA of the CDR3 is TGTGCCGCAACTGAGTCTAGCGGGAGGGCAGGAACCTACGAGCAGTACTTC. Its protein is CAATESSGRAGTYEQYF.

V gene TRBV12-3 or TRBV12-4 combines with J gene TRBJ2-3; TRBD1 agrees at 9 bases. The CDR3 runs to 15 residues. J gave up 5 bases and V 5 bases, and 8 bases lay outside the gene matches. The CDR3: CASSPGGQGLDTQYF. CDR3 in DNA: TGTGCCAGCAGTCCCGGGGGACAGGGATTAGATACGCAGTATTTT.

About this clonotype itself: It is likely a read error, because the conserved phenylalanine at the end of the CDR3 is missing. The CDR3 DNA reads TGCAGTGCTAGAGGCGGAGACAGCCTGAACACTGAAGCTTTCTAT. Translating it yields CSARGGDSLNTEAFY. The rearrangement uses TRBV20-1 and TRBJ1-1; TRBD1 might be the D (5 bases). The CDR3 loop spans 15 amino acids. The germline CDR1 and CDR2 sequences are DFQATT and SNEGSKA (reference sequence). V was pared by 1 base and J by 0 bases, with 12 bases between.